The rows below give T cell receptor beta chains drawn from one sample of a study of human T cells and chemical hapten exposure. TCRdb redid the calling of the RACE reads with MiXCR, one entry per CDR3 protein. The table lists roughly 130,000 distinct CDR3 sequences, about 8.2% of them singletons. The material sequenced was whole blood. Receptors were obtained from a male donor in good health. Some clones in this sample may be carry-over from other donors' samples. CDR3s include the opening cysteine and the closing phenylalanine or tryptophan. The D gene is left open where the match is weak. Clone size, where shown, is once, few, many, or a class for clones that have expanded.

V	J	size	D	DNA	CDR3
TRBV20-1	TRBJ2-7	-	-	TGCAGTGCTCGGACGGACCCCTACGAGCAGTACTTC	CSARTDPYEQYF
TRBV28	TRBJ1-2	few	-	TGTGCCACCCACAGGGATTCTAACTATGGCTACACCTTC	CATHRDSNYGYTF
TRBV10-3	TRBJ2-1	-	-	TGTGCCACCAGGGACGAAATGGGATACAATGAGCAGTTCTTC	CATRDEMGYNEQFF
TRBV10-3	TRBJ2-7	-	TRBD1	TGTGCCATCAGTGCTCCGGGACAGGGCGCCTACGAGCAGTACTTC	CAISAPGQGAYEQYF
TRBV5-4	TRBJ2-7	few	TRBD1	TGTGCCAGCACCGGGGGACAGGGACGGGAAGAGCAGTACTTC	CASTGGQGREEQYF
TRBV5-1	TRBJ2-3	many	-	TGCGCCAGCAGCTTGGAAACAGATACGCAGTATTTT	CASSLETDTQYF
TRBV7-2	TRBJ2-7	many	-	TGTGCCAGCAGCTTTCCAGGACAGCAGTACGAGCAGTACTTC	CASSFPGQQYEQYF
TRBV19	TRBJ1-6	-	TRBD1	TGTGCCAGTAGTACGGGACAGGGGGCTGATTCACCCCTCCACTTT	CASSTGQGADSPLHF
TRBV5-1	TRBJ2-2	-	-	TGCGCCAGCAGCCGCACCGGGGAGCTGTTTTTT	CASSRTGELFF
TRBV5-4	TRBJ1-1	many	TRBD1	TGTGCCAGCAGCGACCCAGAGGACAGGGCTATGAACACTGAAGCTTTCTTT	CASSDPEDRAMNTEAFF
TRBV12-3/TRBV12-4	TRBJ2-1	-	-	TGTGCCAGCACTGGAGATCAGACTCACAATGAGCAGTTCTTC	CASTGDQTHNEQFF
TRBV5-4	TRBJ2-7	few	-	TGTGCCAGCAGCTTGGGACTAGAACTCTCCTACGAGCAGTACTTC	CASSLGLELSYEQYF
TRBV5-4	TRBJ1-1	many	-	TGTGCCAGCAGCTCCCAAGGGGGCACTGAAGCTTTCTTT	CASSSQGGTEAFF
TRBV20-1	TRBJ1-5	-	-	TGCAGTGCCCTACCCGTAACCCGGGGGAGAACGCAGCCCCAGCATTTT	CSALPVTRGRTQPQHF
TRBV7-2	TRBJ2-7	many	-	TGTGCCAGCAGCTTTGATGTTCGAAGTTCCTACGAGCAGTACTTC	CASSFDVRSSYEQYF
TRBV7-2	TRBJ2-7	many	-	TGTGCCAGCAGCTCCAACCGAGGACAGATTTACGAGCAGTACTTC	CASSSNRGQIYEQYF
TRBV7-9	TRBJ1-2	many	-	TGTGCCAGCAGCTTATTTCAACTAGGCTCGTCCTATGGCTACACCTTC	CASSLFQLGSSYGYTF
TRBV6-2/TRBV6-3	TRBJ1-6	-	-	TGTGCCAGCAGCCGCCCGGGACTGGGGGATTCACCCCTCCACTTT	CASSRPGLGDSPLHF
TRBV11-2	TRBJ2-1	-	TRBD2	TGTGCCAGCAGTTCATGGCTCCTAGCGGGAGGGTCCCCCCCGAGCTCCTACAATGAGCAGTTCTTC	CASSSWLLAGGSPPSSYNEQFF
TRBV6-1	TRBJ1-5	many	TRBD1	TGTGCCAGCAGTGAAGCGCACAGGGGGCGCGGGCAGCCCCAGCATTTT	CASSEAHRGRGQPQHF
TRBV11-2	TRBJ2-5	few	-	TGTGCCAGCAGCCTGAAGTCGGGCCCAGCGACCCAGTACTTC	CASSLKSGPATQYF
TRBV7-2	TRBJ2-1	-	-	TGTGCCAGCAGCCCACATTCGAGCTCCTACAATGAGCAGTTCTTC	CASSPHSSSYNEQFF
TRBV12-3/TRBV12-4	TRBJ2-2	many	-	TGTGCCAGCGGCAGCTCGAACACCGGGGAGCTGTTTTTT	CASGSSNTGELFF
TRBV7-2	TRBJ2-3	many	-	TGTGCCAGCAGCCCAGGGGGCACAGATACGCAGTATTTT	CASSPGGTDTQYF
TRBV5-4	TRBJ2-3	-	TRBD2	TGTGCCAGCAGTCCCGGGACTAGCGGGGGGGCTCGCACAGATACGCAGTATTTT	CASSPGTSGGARTDTQYF
TRBV18	TRBJ2-6	-	TRBD1	TGTGCCAGCTCACGGTCCGGGACAGGGACTGGGGCCAACGTCCTGACTTTC	CASSRSGTGTGANVLTF
TRBV18	TRBJ2-5	-	-	TGTGCCAGCTCACCACTCCTACAGGACGGCTCGGAGACCCAGTACTTC	CASSPLLQDGSETQYF
TRBV11-3	TRBJ2-2	-	-	TGTGCCAGCAGCCGAAATAGGCCCCAGGGAACCGGGGAGCTGTTTTTT	CASSRNRPQGTGELFF
TRBV5-5	TRBJ1-4	-	-	TGTGCCAGCAGCTACCGGGCCGGTCAAAGGGAAAAACTGTTTTTT	CASSYRAGQREKLFF
TRBV29-1	TRBJ2-1	-	-	TGCAGCGTTGGGGATGCCGGGACCATACCTCCCTACAATGAGCAGTTCTTC	CSVGDAGTIPPYNEQFF